The 14 T cell receptor beta chains given below trace back to one sample, sequenced in a study of cytomegalovirus exposure and HLA in healthy donors. Measured with immunoSEQ multiplex PCR; TCRdb has only the in-frame clones, and not every one. The repertoire has around 74,000 clones, around 81% of them found once; the top ten carry around 3%. Sequencing was performed on PBMCs. These receptors originate from a man younger than 40 in good health and CMV-seronegative.

CDR3 in amino acids: CASSQGLAGVYEQYV. The CDR3 nucleotides read TGTGCCAGCAGCCAGGGACTAGCGGGAGTCTACGAGCAGTACGTC. The genes are TRBV5-4 and TRBJ2-7; 14 bases match TRBD2. CDR1 SGHNT and CDR2 YYREEE come from the germline V gene (reference sequence). V was pared by 4 bases and J by 3 bases, with 3 bases of the junction left unmatched. CDR3 length: 15 amino acids.

The rearrangement links TRBV7-8 to TRBJ2-7; 13 nucleotides line up with TRBD2. CDR1 is SGHVS, CDR2 FQNEAQ, per germline. Germline trimming cut 5 bases from V and 3 bases from J; bases unmatched to any gene: 4. The CDR3 is 15 residues long. The CDR3 is CASSNGLAGVYEQYV. As DNA, the CDR3 is TGTGCCAGCAGCAACGGACTAGCGGGAGTCTACGAGCAGTACGTC.

The chain has TRBV18 and TRBJ2-1; 9 bases fit TRBD1. Losses at the gene ends were 1 base for V and 2 bases for J; bases not matched to a gene: 3. The V gene's germline CDR1 is KGHSH and CDR2 LQKENI. This CDR3 is 16 amino acids long. The CDR3 nucleotides are TGTGCCAGCTCACCACGACAGGGGGGGACCTACAATGAGCAGTTCTTC. It is translated as CASSPRQGGTYNEQFF.

The CDR3 bases are TGCGCCAGCAGTGCTAGGCAGACGAACACCGGGGAGCTGTTTTTT. This codes for CASSARQTNTGELFF. The chain employs TRBV10-2 and TRBJ2-2; no firm D call. The V end was cut by 4 bases, the J end by 0 bases, with 9 bases between. The germline V gene has CDR1 WSHSY and CDR2 SAAADI. This CDR3 has 15 amino acids.

V and J are TRBV11-3 and TRBJ1-2, with D perhaps matching TRBD1 (6 bases). This CDR3 region has 13 residues. Germline V gene sequence: CDR1 SGHNT, CDR2 YENEEA. V gave up 4 bases and J gave up 10 bases, with 16 bases separating them. The CDR3: CASSSPGHGAYTF. CDR3 in DNA: TGTGCCAGCAGCTCTCCGGGACACGGCGCCTACACCTTC.

The chain couples TRBV7-2 to TRBJ2-1, with TRBD2 as a possible D gene (6 bases). The length of the CDR3 is 17 residues. Trimming removed 2 bases from V and 0 bases from J, with 14 bases in between. Germline V CDR1 and CDR2: SGHTA, FQGNSA. For the CDR3, the DNA is TGTGCCAGCAGCTTAAACCGAGCGGGTCGCTCCTACAATGAGCAGTTCTTC. Translating it yields CASSLNRAGRSYNEQFF.

The V and J genes are TRBV5-8 and TRBJ1-1, with D possibly matching TRBD1 (6 bases). The CDR3 runs 16 residues. Germline loops: CDR1 SGHTS, CDR2 YDEGEE. Trimming shortened V by 2 bases and J by 0 bases, and 14 bases separated the two germline ends. The CDR3 DNA follows: TGTGCCAGCAGCTTCAGGGGTTTCGCGATGAACACTGAAGCTTTCTTT. Translating gives CASSFRGFAMNTEAFF.

The chain is built from TRBV6-6 and TRBJ1-1; 7 nucleotides agree with TRBD1. The V gene's germline CDR1 is MNHNY and CDR2 SVGAGI (reference sequence). J was trimmed by 10 bases and V by 2 bases; bases with no gene match: 4. CDR3 length: 12 amino acids. Here the CDR3 DNA reads TGTGCCAGCAGTTACGGTACAGGGGTAGCTTTCTTT. It codes for CASSYGTGVAFF.

This clone appeared a single time. V usage is TRBV7-6 and J usage is TRBJ2-1; TRBD2 agrees at 9 bases. The V gene's germline CDR1 is SGHVS and CDR2 FNYEAQ. Unmatched junction bases numbered 6, after V lost 4 bases and J lost 2 bases. There are 16 residues in the CDR3. CDR3 residues: CASSSLLAGPYNEQFF. The CDR3 DNA sequence: TGTGCCAGCAGCTCCTTACTAGCGGGCCCCTACAATGAGCAGTTCTTC.

The chain couples TRBV28 to TRBJ2-7; TRBD1 might be the D (6 bases). Trimming left V 6 bases short and J 2 bases short, with 17 bases between. This CDR3 is built from 15 residues. Germline V CDR1 and CDR2: MDHEN, SYDVKM. The CDR3 DNA reads TGTGCCAGCAGCAGAGGAGTTGGACAGACCTACGAGCAGTACTTC. Amino acid sequence: CASSRGVGQTYEQYF.

This chain links TRBV11-2 with TRBJ2-3; 8 bases fit TRBD2. The CDR3 has 15 amino acids. The V gene end was trimmed by 1 base and the J gene end by 7 bases; junction bases not matched to a gene: 7. CDR1 and CDR2 from the germline V gene are SGHAT and FQNNGV. CDR3 region: CASSLVPGGPNTQYF. DNA for the CDR3: TGTGCCAGCAGCTTAGTTCCGGGAGGGCCCAATACGCAGTATTTT.

V is TRBV29-1 and J is TRBJ2-7; a weak D match, TRBD1 (6 bases). CDR1 and CDR2 (germline): SQVTM, ANQGSEA. Between the trimmed V and J ends, which lost 4 bases and 3 bases, there was a span of 13 bases. This CDR3 contains 13 residues. The CDR3 nucleotides read TGCAGCGTTGTCGATGACAGGCTCTACGAGCAGTACTTC. Translating it yields CSVVDDRLYEQYF.

The rearrangement links TRBV7-2 to TRBJ2-5; 7 bases fit TRBD2. Germline loops: CDR1 SGHTA, CDR2 FQGNSA. The CDR3 loop spans 14 amino acids. With V trimmed by 2 bases and J by 3 bases, 3 bases remained unmatched. The CDR3 bases are TGTGCCAGCAGCTTAAACGGGGGGAAAGAGACCCAGTACTTC. Translating gives CASSLNGGKETQYF.

The CDR3 protein is CASSLDGYGGELFF. DNA of the CDR3: TGTGCCAGCAGCCTCGACGGGTATGGCGGGGAGCTGTTTTTT. This chain joins TRBV5-4 and TRBJ2-2; D call uncertain. This CDR3 has 14 amino acids. The germline V gene encodes CDR1 SGHNT and CDR2 YYREEE (reference sequence). The V and J ends lost 4 bases and 7 bases respectively, with 14 bases between them.